Below, 23 T cell receptor beta chains from the same sample are listed, as sequenced in a study of blood T cells in healthy people across ages. Primed by a sample-barcoded 5' primer and a J-beta primer mix, a second PCR proceeded for 7 to 11 cycles. TCRdb passed the 5' RACE reads through MiXCR, listing each CDR3 protein once. The table lists 1.5 million to 2 million distinct CDR3 sequences, about 28% of them singletons. Source material: blood. The receptor set was obtained from a woman aged 25 to 39 in good health.

The genes are TRBV3-1 and TRBJ1-1; TRBD1 is a possible D gene (5 bases). The V and J ends lost 4 bases and 5 bases respectively, with 14 bases between them. Germline CDR1 reads LGHDT; CDR2 reads YNNKEL (reference sequence). CDR3 length equals 14 residues. CDR3 bases: TGTGCCAGCAGCCGTGGGAGGGCAGGGACTGAAGCTTTCTTT. Translated: CASSRGRAGTEAFF. Together with reference TRBV3-1 and TRBJ1-1, the CDR3 gives the full variable domain: DTAVSQTPKYLVTQMGNDKSIKCEQNLGHDTMYWYKQDSKKFLKIMFSYNNKELIINETVPNRFSPKSPDKAHLNLHINSLELGDSAVYFCASSRGRAGTEAFFGQGTRLTVV.

This clonotype was seen more than once but under ten times. V usage is TRBV12-3 or TRBV12-4 and J usage is TRBJ2-1; TRBD1 matches at 7 bases. This CDR3 is 15 amino acids long. V gave up 6 bases and J gave up 3 bases; unmatched junction bases: 8. The CDR3 region is CASSQTGDRYNEQFF. In DNA, the CDR3 is TGTGCCAGCAGCCAAACAGGGGATCGCTACAATGAGCAGTTCTTC.

The V call is TRBV15, the J call TRBJ2-2, with no clear D. Germline CDR1 LNHNV, CDR2 YYDKDF (reference sequence). Trimming took off 3 bases at V and 0 bases at J, with 5 bases between the two ends. The CDR3 has 14 amino acids. The CDR3 here is CATSRTSNTGELFF. In nucleotides, the CDR3 is TGTGCCACCAGCAGGACATCGAACACCGGGGAGCTGTTTTTT.

J is TRBJ2-3 and V is TRBV5-1; D possibly corresponds to TRBD2 (6 bases). The CDR3 is 13 amino acids. The germline CDR1 and CDR2 sequences are SGHRS and YFSETQ. V gave up 7 bases and J gave up 2 bases, with 11 bases separating them. CDR3 residues: CASPEGFTDTQYF. CDR3 nucleotides: TGCGCCAGCCCGGAGGGTTTCACAGATACGCAGTATTTT. The full variable domain, in which reference TRBV5-1 and TRBJ2-3 provide the parts outside the CDR3, is KAGVTQTPRYLIKTRGQQVTLSCSPISGHRSVSWYQQTPGQGLQFLFEYFSETQRNKGNFPGRFSGRQFSNSRSEMNVSTLELGDSALYLCASPEGFTDTQYFGPGTRLTVL.

The table lists this clonotype with a few counts. This chain links TRBV12-3 or TRBV12-4 with TRBJ2-1, with D possibly being TRBD2 (5 bases). The CDR3 loop spans 13 amino acids. Trimming took 8 bases from V and 8 from J, leaving 16 bases between them. The CDR3 region has the DNA TGTGCCAGCTCGTCGGAGGTGGGGTATGAGCAGTTCTTC. As protein: CASSSEVGYEQFF.

This clonotype was seen more than once but under ten times. The gene calls are TRBV4-1 and TRBJ2-3; D tentatively reads TRBD1 or TRBD2 (5 bases each). The V end was cut by 6 bases, the J end by 8 bases, with 18 bases between. This CDR3 comprises 14 residues. The germline gives CDR1 MGHRA, CDR2 YSYEKL. The CDR3 DNA reads as TGCGCCAGCAGAGCCGGGACGCTCCTCTCTACGCAGTATTTT. This translates into CASRAGTLLSTQYF.

This clonotype occurred a few times. The V and J genes are TRBV5-6 and TRBJ1-2, with 7 bases lining up with TRBD1. CDR3 size: 16 residues. CDR1 is SGHDT and CDR2 is YYEEEE in the germline V gene. Losses at the gene ends were 5 bases for V and 3 bases for J; bases not matched to a gene: 13. The chain's CDR3 is CASSLLPQGRHYGYTF. In nucleotides, the CDR3 is TGTGCCAGCAGTTTGCTACCACAGGGGAGGCACTATGGCTACACCTTC.

This chain links TRBV12-3 or TRBV12-4 with TRBJ1-6; TRBD1 is a possible D gene (5 bases). This CDR3 region has 15 residues. Trimming removed 5 bases from V and 7 bases from J, with 15 bases in between. CDR3: CASSPRGDRNSPLHF. CDR3 coding DNA: TGTGCCAGCAGTCCCCGGGGGGACCGGAATTCACCCCTCCACTTT.

At least ten counts were recorded for this clonotype. The chain has TRBV29-1 and TRBJ1-6, with a tentative D call TRBD1 (5 bases). Germline V gene lookup returns CDR1 SQVTM and CDR2 ANQGSEA. V was pared by 0 bases and J by 16 bases, with 13 bases between. The CDR3 consists of 12 residues. CDR3 residues: CSVEDSSGLLHF. The CDR3 coding sequence is TGCAGCGTTGAAGACAGTTCAGGGTTGCTCCACTTT.

This clonotype was counted at least ten times. V and J are TRBV18 and TRBJ2-5; TRBD1 matches 7 bases. The ends lost 8 bases at V and 5 bases at J; junction bases unmatched: 8. The CDR3 sequence is 13 residues long. Germline V gene lookup returns CDR1 KGHSH and CDR2 LQKENI. The CDR3 loop is CASSPDRAETQYF. The CDR3, as DNA: TGTGCCAGCAGCCCAGACAGGGCCGAGACCCAGTACTTC.

As to this clonotype: A single base separates this from a much larger clone, so it may be a read error. CDR3: CAGSLWMGETQYF. The CDR3 region has the DNA TGTGCCGGCAGCTTGTGGATGGGAGAGACCCAGTACTTC. The rearrangement uses TRBV7-2 and TRBJ2-5; no firm D call. The CDR3 runs 13 residues. The germline V gene encodes CDR1 SGHTA and CDR2 FQGNSA.

The chain carries TRBV20-1 and TRBJ2-1; TRBD2 matches at 11 bases. Looked up from germline, CDR1 is DFQATT and CDR2 is SNEGSKA (reference sequence). V lost 1 base, J lost 8 bases, and 7 bases stayed unmatched. The CDR3 runs 15 residues. The CDR3 region has the DNA TGCAGTGCTAGAGGCCGTAGCGGGGGGGGATATGAGCAGTTCTTC. Its protein product is CSARGRSGGGYEQFF.

Of note for this clonotype: The germline gene is not matched at one end of the junction; a read error may be the cause. The chain carries TRBV6-1 and TRBJ1-5, with D unclear. The germline gives CDR1 MNHNS, CDR2 SASEGT. There are 15 residues in the CDR3. As DNA, the CDR3 is TGTGCCAGCAGTGAGTCCACCCAGCCCAATCGGCCCCAGCATTTT. This translates into CASSESTQPNRPQHF.

This chain joins TRBV25-1 and TRBJ1-2; the D is unclear. The V gene lost 1 base and the J gene lost 4 bases, with 22 bases spanning the gap. Germline V CDR1 and CDR2: MGHDK, SYGVNS. The CDR3 loop spans 18 amino acids. CDR3 sequence reads: CASSESGEGFKDGYGYTF. In nucleotides, the CDR3 is TGTGCCAGCAGTGAATCGGGAGAAGGATTCAAGGACGGCTATGGCTACACCTTC.

Worth noting for this clonotype: A much larger clone lies a single base off, so this may be a read error. The rearrangement links TRBV29-1 to TRBJ2-7; either TRBD1 or TRBD2 may fit D (5 bases each). Trimming stripped 0 bases from V and 3 bases from J, with 15 bases between. The germline gives CDR1 SQVTM, CDR2 ANQGSEA. The CDR3 is 15 amino acids. CDR3 nucleotides: TGCAGCGTTGAAGAACGGATCGGGGCTAGCTACGAGCAGTACTTC. It translates to CSVEERIGASYEQYF.

The chain joins TRBV7-6 to TRBJ2-3; 7 bases are shared with TRBD2. There are 16 residues in the CDR3. CDR1 SGHVS and CDR2 FNYEAQ come from the germline V gene. Trimming cost V 4 bases and J 2 bases; bases outside gene matches: 9. The CDR3 sequence: CASSSSSGTITDTQYF. CDR3 coding DNA: TGTGCCAGCAGCTCCTCTAGCGGAACTATCACAGATACGCAGTATTTT.

As concerns this clonotype: A much larger clone differs from this one at a single base, so this may be a read error. The rearrangement joins TRBV4-1 to TRBJ2-1, with a possible D match to TRBD1 (6 bases). Germline assignment: CDR1 MGHRA and CDR2 YSYEKL. The V end lost 3 bases, the J end lost 6 bases, and 15 bases lay between the germline ends. CDR3 length: 15 residues. The CDR3 reads CASSQLGQGTNEQFF. The CDR3, as DNA: TGCGCCAGCAGCCAGCTCGGTCAGGGGACCAATGAGCAGTTCTTC.

J is TRBJ1-1 and V is TRBV6-6, with TRBD1 matching over 8 bases. V trimming: 0 bases; J trimming: 10 bases; junction bases outside the gene matches: 13. The germline CDR1 and CDR2 sequences are MNHNY and SVGAGI (reference sequence). The CDR3 runs 16 residues. CDR3 residues: CASSYSSGGLAGGAFF. The CDR3 DNA follows: TGTGCCAGCAGTTACTCTTCAGGGGGCCTAGCGGGTGGAGCTTTCTTT.

The CDR3, as DNA: TGCGCCAGCAGCCTACTAGCGGGTGGGGGAGATACGCAGTATTTT. Protein sequence: CASSLLAGGGDTQYF. The chain carries TRBV5-1 and TRBJ2-3, with 9 bases fitting TRBD2. Trimming took 4 bases from V and 5 from J; bases not matched to a gene: 8. CDR1 is SGHRS, CDR2 YFSETQ, per germline. This CDR3 spans 15 amino acids. The whole variable domain, remainder taken from reference TRBV5-1 and TRBJ2-3, is KAGVTQTPRYLIKTRGQQVTLSCSPISGHRSVSWYQQTPGQGLQFLFEYFSETQRNKGNFPGRFSGRQFSNSRSEMNVSTLELGDSALYLCASSLLAGGGDTQYFGPGTRLTVL.

The chain links TRBV28 to TRBJ1-2; no clear D. In germline, CDR1 is MDHEN, CDR2 SYDVKM. With 11 bases removed from V and 8 bases from J, the gap between germline ends came to 12 bases. The CDR3 is 10 residues long. CDR3 in amino acids: CAVQTGGYTF. CDR3 sequence (DNA): TGTGCCGTCCAAACGGGAGGCTACACCTTC.

The sample holds many counts of this clonotype. The chain recombines TRBV7-3 with TRBJ2-5; 11 nucleotides agree with TRBD2. The CDR3 contains 15 residues. V gave up 1 base and J gave up 5 bases; unmatched junction bases: 3. Looked up from germline, CDR1 is SGHTA and CDR2 is FQGTGA. The CDR3 coding sequence is TGTGCCAGCAGCTTAATAGCGGGGGGGCCGGAGACCCAGTACTTC. It is translated as CASSLIAGGPETQYF.

The rearrangement links TRBV6-6 to TRBJ1-1; D uncertain. CDR1 and CDR2 (germline): MNHNY, SVGAGI (reference sequence). This CDR3 contains 14 residues. With 5 bases removed from V and 1 base from J, the gap between germline ends came to 11 bases. The DNA for the CDR3 is TGTGCCAGCAGTCTCAGTACGACGAACACTGAAGCTTTCTTT. Translating it yields CASSLSTTNTEAFF.

CDR3 sequence (DNA): TGTGCCATCAGTGGTAGACGCCGGGACGGAGGCTCCTACGAGCAGTACTTC. Translated: CAISGRRRDGGSYEQYF. The chain joins TRBV10-3 to TRBJ2-7; D tentatively reads TRBD1 or TRBD2 (5 bases each). Trimming took 4 bases from V and 0 from J, leaving 19 bases between them. Germline CDR1 ENHRY, CDR2 SYGVKD. The CDR3 extends over 17 amino acids.